This entry features one T cell receptor (beta chain) sequence. CDR3 length equals 15 residues. The germline CDR1 and CDR2 sequences are SEHNR and FQNEAQ (reference sequence). The junction had 8 bases not matched to a gene; V was cut back by 3 bases and J by 4 bases. Clones were read by immunoSEQ multiplex PCR, and TCRdb kept only the in-frame ones, dropping some. The repertoire holds some 39,000 clones, with about 93% as singletons. The data stem from a study of T cell changes during pregnancy in multiple sclerosis. The chain joins TRBV7-9 to TRBJ1-1; 7 nucleotides agree with TRBD1. This receptor was obtained from a female donor in good health, enrolled as a control in a pregnancy study. The sample in question was CD4+ T cells from peripheral blood mononuclear cells, obtained in the second trimester of pregnancy. Here the CDR3 reads CASSFVTGWLTEAFF. The CDR3 DNA is TGTGCCAGCAGCTTTGTGACAGGGTGGCTCACTGAAGCTTTCTTT.